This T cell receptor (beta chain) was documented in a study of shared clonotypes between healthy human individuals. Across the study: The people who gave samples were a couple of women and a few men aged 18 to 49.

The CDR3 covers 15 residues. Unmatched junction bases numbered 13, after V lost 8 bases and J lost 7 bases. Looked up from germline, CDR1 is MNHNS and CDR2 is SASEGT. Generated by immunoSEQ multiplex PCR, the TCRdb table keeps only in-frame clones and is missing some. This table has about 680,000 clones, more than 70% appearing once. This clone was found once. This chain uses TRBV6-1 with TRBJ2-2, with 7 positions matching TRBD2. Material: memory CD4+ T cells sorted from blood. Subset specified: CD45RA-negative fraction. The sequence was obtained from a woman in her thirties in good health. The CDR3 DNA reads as TGTGCCAGCGCCCACGGGGCGGGAGCGAGCGGGGAGCTGTTTTTT. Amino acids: CASAHGAGASGELFF.